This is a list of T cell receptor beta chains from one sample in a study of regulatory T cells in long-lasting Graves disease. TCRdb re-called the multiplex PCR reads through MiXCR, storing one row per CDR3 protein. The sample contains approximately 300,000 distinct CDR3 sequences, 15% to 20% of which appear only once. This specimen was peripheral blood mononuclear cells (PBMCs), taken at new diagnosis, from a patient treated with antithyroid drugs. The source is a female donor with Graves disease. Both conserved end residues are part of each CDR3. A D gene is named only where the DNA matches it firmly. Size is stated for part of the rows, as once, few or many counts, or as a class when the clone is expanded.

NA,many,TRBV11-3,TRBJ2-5,TGTGCCAGCAGCTTATATAGGACTCCGAGGGGGGAGACCCAGTACTTC,CASSLYRTPRGETQYF
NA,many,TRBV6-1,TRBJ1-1,TGTGCCAGCACCCGTGGGGCAGGGGCTCTACCGACAGAAGCTTTCTTT,CASTRGAGALPTEAFF
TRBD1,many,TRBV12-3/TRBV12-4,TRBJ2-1,TGTGCCAGCAGCCCCGGGACAGGGTGGCGAGATGAGCAGTTCTTC,CASSPGTGWRDEQFF
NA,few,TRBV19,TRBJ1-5,TGTGCCAGCAAGAACCTTCCCGGGACTAGCAATCAGCCCCAGCATTTT,CASKNLPGTSNQPQHF
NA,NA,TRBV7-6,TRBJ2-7,TGTGCCAGCAGCTCCCTGGTGACAGAGCAGTACTTC,CASSSLVTEQYF
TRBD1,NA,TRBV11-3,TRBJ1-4,TGTGCCAGCAGCTTAGACGACAGGGCTGAAAAACTGTTTTTT,CASSLDDRAEKLFF
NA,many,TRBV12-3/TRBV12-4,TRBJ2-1,TGTGCCAGCAGTTTGGGAGGTCTCCACAATGAGCAGTTCTTC,CASSLGGLHNEQFF
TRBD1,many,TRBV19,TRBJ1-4,TGTGCCAGTAGTACTAAGACAGGGGCAAAACTGTTTTTT,CASSTKTGAKLFF
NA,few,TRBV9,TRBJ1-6,TGTGCCAGCAGCGCGGAGGGATCCTATAATTCACCCCTCCACTTT,CASSAEGSYNSPLHF
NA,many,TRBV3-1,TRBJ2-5,TGTGCCAGCAGCCCGAACCGGAAAGAGACCCAGTACTTC,CASSPNRKETQYF
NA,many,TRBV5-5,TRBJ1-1,TGTGCCAGCAGCTCAAGCCCGGGTTTGAACACTGAAGCTTTCTTT,CASSSSPGLNTEAFF
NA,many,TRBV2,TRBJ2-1,TGTGCCAGCAGAGTGGTCCCCTACAATGAGCAGTTCTTC,CASRVVPYNEQFF
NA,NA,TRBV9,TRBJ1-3,TGTGCCAGCAGCGTAGATAGGGGAATCGGTTCTGGAAACACCATATATTTT,CASSVDRGIGSGNTIYF
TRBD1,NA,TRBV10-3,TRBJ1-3,TGTGCCGCCAAAGGGACAGGGTCATCTGGAAACACCATATATTTT,CAAKGTGSSGNTIYF
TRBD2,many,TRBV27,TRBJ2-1,TGTGCCAGCAGTGCCATCGGGACTAGCATCTACAATGAGCAGTTCTTC,CASSAIGTSIYNEQFF
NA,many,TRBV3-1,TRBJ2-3,TGTGCCAGCAGATCTGGGGTAACAGTTTCAGATACGCAGTATTTT,CASRSGVTVSDTQYF
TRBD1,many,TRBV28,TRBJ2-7,TGTGCCAGCAGTCCAATCGGACAGGCAGTAGCCGGCTACGAGCAGTACTTC,CASSPIGQAVAGYEQYF
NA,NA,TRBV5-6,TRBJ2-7,TGTGCCAGCAGCCAGACAGTTTACGAGCAGTACTTC,CASSQTVYEQYF
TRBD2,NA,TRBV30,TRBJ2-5,TGTGCCTGGAGAGGCGGGGGGTTCGAGACCCAGTACTTC,CAWRGGGFETQYF
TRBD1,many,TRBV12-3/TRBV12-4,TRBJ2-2,TGTGCCAGCGCTTCCGTACAGGGGCTCGCCGGGGAGCTGTTTTTT,CASASVQGLAGELFF
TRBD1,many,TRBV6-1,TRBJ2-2,TGTGCCAGCTTCGGACAGGGGGAAACCGGGGAGCTGTTTTTT,CASFGQGETGELFF
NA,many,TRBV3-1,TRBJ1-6,TGTGCCAGCAGCCCTCACCCGGATATCAATAATTCACCCCTCCACTTT,CASSPHPDINNSPLHF
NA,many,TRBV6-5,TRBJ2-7,TGTGCCAGCAGTTTAGCACCGATTGGGTACGAGCAGTACTTC,CASSLAPIGYEQYF
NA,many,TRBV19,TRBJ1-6,TGTGCCAGTAGTATGGGGGTTATCTATAATTCACCCCTCCACTTT,CASSMGVIYNSPLHF
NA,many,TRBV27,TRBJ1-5,TGTGCCAGCAGTTCCCAGACCTGGGAGGGGGTTCAGCCCCAGCATTTT,CASSSQTWEGVQPQHF
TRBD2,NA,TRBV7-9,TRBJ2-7,TGTGCCAGCAGCGACGGACTAGCGGGAGTCGACGAGCAGTACTTC,CASSDGLAGVDEQYF
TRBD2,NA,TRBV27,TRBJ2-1,TGTGCCAGCAGTACTCGGCGGGGGGAGGTTTACAATGAGCAGTTCTTC,CASSTRRGEVYNEQFF
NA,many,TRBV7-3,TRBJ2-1,TGTGCCAGCAGCTTAACGCCGACCAATGAGCAGTTCTTC,CASSLTPTNEQFF
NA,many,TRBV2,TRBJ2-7,TGTGCCAGCAGTGTGGGGGGAGGCCCCTACGAGCAGTACTTC,CASSVGGGPYEQYF
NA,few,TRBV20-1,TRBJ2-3,TGCAGTGCTAGAGATCTCCGAGCATTCCCCACAGATACGCAGTATTTT,CSARDLRAFPTDTQYF
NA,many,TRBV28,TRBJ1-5,TGTGCCAGCAAGAGGGACGGGGGCAATCAGCCCCAGCATTTT,CASKRDGGNQPQHF
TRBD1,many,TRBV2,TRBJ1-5,TGTGCCAGCAGTGCCCCTGACAGGGTCGGTCAGCCCCAGCATTTT,CASSAPDRVGQPQHF
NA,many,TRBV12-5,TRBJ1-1,TGTGCTAGTGGTCCGACGGGCGGCACTGAAGCTTTCTTT,CASGPTGGTEAFF